The 22 T cell receptor beta chains below come from one sample, sequenced in a study of cytomegalovirus exposure and HLA in healthy donors (dated by TCRdb to 2016 to 2017). Receptor libraries were prepared by the immunoSEQ multiplex PCR assay. For the multiplex PCR, a mixture combining 60 forward primers for TCR Vbeta segments and 13 reverse primers for TCR Jbeta segments was used. TCRdb obtained this table from immuneACCESS and retained in-frame rearrangements with V and J assigned. These tables miss some clones; where compared with another copy, unresolved V genes account for less than half of the shortfall, and the remainder is unexplained. The sample table holds approximately 160,000 clones, of which 75% to 90% were seen once. Around 2% of the sample is held by the ten biggest clonotypes. Sequencing was done on a sample of PBMCs. All receptors derive from a human donor in good health.

CDR3 DNA: TGTGCCAGCAGTGAACTCCCCTCCTACGAGCAGTACTTC. Amino acid sequence: CASSELPSYEQYF. The chain combines TRBV6-1 with TRBJ2-7; D is unresolved. The germline V and J ends were trimmed by 2 bases and 0 bases, with 5 bases remaining between them. Germline V gives CDR1 MNHNS, CDR2 SASEGT. There are 13 residues in the CDR3.

J is TRBJ1-4 and V is TRBV19, with TRBD1 as a possible D gene (5 bases). Germline CDR1 LNHDA, CDR2 SQIVND (reference sequence). Trimming removed 5 bases from V and 2 bases from J, with 9 bases in between. This CDR3 contains 14 residues. CDR3 sequence: CASSARVTNEKLFF. In DNA, the CDR3 is TGTGCCAGTAGTGCCAGGGTTACTAATGAAAAACTGTTTTTT.

The chain recombines TRBV5-1 with TRBJ1-1; the match to TRBD1 covers 8 bases. Germline lookup yields CDR1 SGHRS and CDR2 YFSETQ. The CDR3 is 15 amino acids. Germline trimming cut 2 bases from V and 1 base from J; bases unmatched to any gene: 4. Here the CDR3 reads CASSLPGTGNTEAFF. DNA for the CDR3: TGCGCCAGCAGCTTACCCGGGACAGGGAACACTGAAGCTTTCTTT.

For the CDR3, the DNA is TGTGCCAGCAGTTACTCTAGTGGGGGGAGAGAAAACATTCAGTACTTC. Its translation is CASSYSSGGRENIQYF. J is TRBJ2-4 and V is TRBV6-5; the D gene is possibly TRBD2 (6 bases). V lost 0 bases and J lost 5, with 14 bases in between. The CDR3 consists of 16 residues. Germline V gene sequence: CDR1 MNHEY, CDR2 SVGAGI.

The V gene is TRBV7-2, the J gene TRBJ1-5, with D uncertain. CDR1 and CDR2 (germline): SGHTA, FQGNSA. V gave up 1 base and J gave up 6 bases, with 13 bases separating them. The CDR3 is made up of 15 amino acids. The CDR3 sequence is CASSLDSRGSQPQHF. DNA for the CDR3: TGTGCCAGCAGCTTAGATTCTCGAGGGTCTCAGCCCCAGCATTTT.

The CDR3: CASSVQIYGYTF. The CDR3 DNA is TGTGCCAGCAGTGTTCAAATCTATGGCTACACCTTC. V and J are TRBV6-1 and TRBJ1-2; D ambiguous. The CDR3 extends over 12 amino acids. Germline CDR1 is MNHNS and CDR2 is SASEGT. Trimming stripped 4 bases from V and 4 bases from J, with 7 bases between.

This clone was seen once. This chain joins TRBV5-1 and TRBJ2-7, with no clear D. V lost 3 bases and J lost 3, with 10 bases in between. The CDR3 is made up of 13 amino acids. Germline CDR1 is SGHRS and CDR2 is YFSETQ. CDR3 loop: CASSSQGDYEQYF. In DNA form, the CDR3 reads TGCGCCAGCAGCTCTCAAGGAGACTACGAGCAGTACTTC.

In this sample, this clone turned up once. The V gene is TRBV5-6, the J gene TRBJ2-7; D might be TRBD1 (6 bases). Germline lookup yields CDR1 SGHDT and CDR2 YYEEEE. Trimming stripped 4 bases from V and 1 base from J, with 9 bases between. This CDR3 has 13 residues. In DNA, the CDR3 is TGTGCCAGCAGCGGACAGACTTCCTACGAGCAGTACTTC. Its translation is CASSGQTSYEQYF. Full variable domain (missing parts from reference TRBV5-6 and TRBJ2-7): DAGVTQSPTHLIKTRGQQVTLRCSPKSGHDTVSWYQQALGQGPQFIFQYYEEEERQRGNFPDRFSGHQFPNYSSELNVNALLLGDSALYLCASSGQTSYEQYFGPGTRLTVT.

The chain uses TRBV14 and TRBJ2-5; no reliable D call. Between the trimmed V and J ends, which lost 4 bases and 2 bases, there was a span of 14 bases. Germline loops: CDR1 SGHDN, CDR2 FVKESK. This CDR3 is 15 amino acids long. The CDR3 region is CASSPPLGLQETQYF. The CDR3 nucleotides are TGTGCCAGCAGCCCCCCGCTAGGTCTGCAAGAGACCCAGTACTTC.

This chain connects TRBV6-1 to TRBJ2-3; 9 positions match TRBD2. The CDR3 sequence is 13 residues long. Germline V gene data show CDR1 as MNHNS and CDR2 as SASEGT. With V trimmed by 10 bases and J by 1 base, 3 bases remained unmatched. DNA for the CDR3: TGTGCCACGAGACTAGCGGGCACAGATACGCAGTATTTT. It encodes CATRLAGTDTQYF.

The genes are TRBV6-5 and TRBJ2-5; D unresolved. The CDR3 is 13 residues long. CDR1 and CDR2 (germline): MNHEY, SVGAGI. Trimming stripped 0 bases from V and 3 bases from J, with 5 bases between. CDR3 DNA: TGTGCCAGCAGTTACTCCCCCGAAGAGACCCAGTACTTC. This gives the protein CASSYSPEETQYF.

This clone showed up just a few times. This chain connects TRBV6-4 to TRBJ1-1; 11 positions match TRBD1. CDR1 is MRHNA, CDR2 SNTAGT, per germline. V gave up 2 bases and J gave up 7 bases; unmatched junction bases: 3. This CDR3 contains 14 residues. The CDR3 bases are TGTGCCAGCAGTGACGGGACAGGGGGGAATGAAGCTTTCTTT. Translation gives CASSDGTGGNEAFF.

This chain connects TRBV9 to TRBJ2-5, with 8 bases aligning to TRBD2. Trimming at V came to 0 bases and at J to 3 bases, leaving 4 bases not matched to a gene. Looked up from germline, CDR1 is SGDLS and CDR2 is YYNGEE. This CDR3 has 15 residues. The DNA for the CDR3 is TGTGCCAGCAGCGTAGTGTCCGGGGGGGAAGAGACCCAGTACTTC. Its translation is CASSVVSGGEETQYF.

The CDR3 is CASSLASGAKPQHF. The CDR3 DNA sequence: TGTGCCAGCAGCTTAGCCAGCGGGGCAAAGCCCCAGCATTTT. The rearrangement uses TRBV7-6 and TRBJ1-5, with D perhaps TRBD1 (5 bases). The V gene's germline CDR1 is SGHVS and CDR2 FNYEAQ. The CDR3 covers 14 residues. V lost 0 bases and J 8 bases, leaving 11 bases between the germline ends. The variable domain in full, with the rest retrieved from reference TRBV7-6 and TRBJ1-5, is GAGVSQSPRYKVTKRGQDVALRCDPISGHVSLYWYRQALGQGPEFLTYFNYEAQQDKSGLPNDRFSAERPEGSISTLTIQRTEQRDSAMYRCASSLASGAKPQHFGDGTRLSIL.

This rearrangement joins TRBV5-4 to TRBJ1-4, with a weak D call TRBD1 (5 bases). Germline loops: CDR1 SGHNT, CDR2 YYREEE (reference sequence). V lost 4 bases and J lost 7, with 14 bases in between. The CDR3 consists of 14 residues. The CDR3 DNA reads as TGTGCCAGCAGCCCGGGGGGATCCGGTGAAAAACTGTTTTTT. It is translated as CASSPGGSGEKLFF.

V and J are TRBV7-9 and TRBJ2-5, with 13 bases matching TRBD2. Germline loops: CDR1 SEHNR, CDR2 FQNEAQ (reference sequence). The CDR3 contains 19 residues. Trimming cost V 5 bases and J 3 bases; bases outside gene matches: 15. This CDR3 is CASSLKTGLLAGGEETQYF. CDR3 nucleotides: TGTGCCAGCAGCCTGAAGACAGGGTTACTAGCGGGGGGGGAAGAGACCCAGTACTTC.

This clone occurred a few times. This chain links TRBV7-9 with TRBJ2-6; D ambiguous. CDR1 and CDR2 (germline): SEHNR, FQNEAQ (reference sequence). The CDR3 has 14 residues. V was shortened by 5 bases and J by 4 bases, with 9 bases between the two germline ends. The CDR3 protein is CASSVPTGANVLTF. The CDR3 bases are TGTGCCAGCAGCGTACCGACAGGGGCCAACGTCCTGACTTTC.

V is TRBV28 and J is TRBJ2-5; TRBD2 is a possible D gene (6 bases). V was shortened by 3 bases and J by 5 bases, with 16 bases between the two germline ends. The CDR3 contains 15 residues. Germline V gene sequence: CDR1 MDHEN, CDR2 SYDVKM. The CDR3 protein is CASSLGGNSVETQYF. The CDR3 nucleotides read TGTGCCAGCAGTTTGGGCGGGAACAGCGTCGAGACCCAGTACTTC.

In nucleotides, the CDR3 is TGTGCCAGCAGTTACTCGCGGGCGATGAACACCGGGGAGCTGTTTTTT. The encoded protein is CASSYSRAMNTGELFF. This rearrangement joins TRBV6-5 to TRBJ2-2; D possibly corresponds to TRBD2 (5 bases). This CDR3 has 16 amino acids. The germline gives CDR1 MNHEY, CDR2 SVGAGI. With 0 bases removed from V and 1 base from J, the gap between germline ends came to 9 bases.

The rearrangement links TRBV14 to TRBJ2-7, with D unclear. Trimming took 1 base from V and 3 from J, leaving 7 bases between them. This CDR3 has 13 amino acids. Germline-derived CDR1 and CDR2 are SGHDN and FVKESK. The CDR3 nucleotides are TGTGCCAGCAGCCAAGTTGTAGACTACGAGCAGTACTTC. Translated: CASSQVVDYEQYF.

Concerning this clone itself: At one end, the junction sequence differs from germline, possibly due to a read error. The chain has TRBV10-1 and TRBJ1-2, with 7 bases matching TRBD1. Germline V lookup: CDR1 WNHNN, CDR2 SYGVQD (reference sequence). This CDR3 is built from 13 residues. The CDR3, as DNA: TGCGCCAGCAGTGAGTCGGGCAGGGGGTCCCGGCACTTC. Residues: CASSESGRGSRHF.

The rearrangement links TRBV29-1 to TRBJ2-5; possible D gene TRBD1, 7 bases. Looked up from germline, CDR1 is SQVTM and CDR2 is ANQGSEA. The CDR3 runs 12 residues. The V end was cut by 7 bases, the J end by 3 bases, with 12 bases between. The CDR3 protein is CSASRGEETQYF. Written as DNA, the CDR3 is TGCAGCGCCAGCAGGGGGGAAGAGACCCAGTACTTC.